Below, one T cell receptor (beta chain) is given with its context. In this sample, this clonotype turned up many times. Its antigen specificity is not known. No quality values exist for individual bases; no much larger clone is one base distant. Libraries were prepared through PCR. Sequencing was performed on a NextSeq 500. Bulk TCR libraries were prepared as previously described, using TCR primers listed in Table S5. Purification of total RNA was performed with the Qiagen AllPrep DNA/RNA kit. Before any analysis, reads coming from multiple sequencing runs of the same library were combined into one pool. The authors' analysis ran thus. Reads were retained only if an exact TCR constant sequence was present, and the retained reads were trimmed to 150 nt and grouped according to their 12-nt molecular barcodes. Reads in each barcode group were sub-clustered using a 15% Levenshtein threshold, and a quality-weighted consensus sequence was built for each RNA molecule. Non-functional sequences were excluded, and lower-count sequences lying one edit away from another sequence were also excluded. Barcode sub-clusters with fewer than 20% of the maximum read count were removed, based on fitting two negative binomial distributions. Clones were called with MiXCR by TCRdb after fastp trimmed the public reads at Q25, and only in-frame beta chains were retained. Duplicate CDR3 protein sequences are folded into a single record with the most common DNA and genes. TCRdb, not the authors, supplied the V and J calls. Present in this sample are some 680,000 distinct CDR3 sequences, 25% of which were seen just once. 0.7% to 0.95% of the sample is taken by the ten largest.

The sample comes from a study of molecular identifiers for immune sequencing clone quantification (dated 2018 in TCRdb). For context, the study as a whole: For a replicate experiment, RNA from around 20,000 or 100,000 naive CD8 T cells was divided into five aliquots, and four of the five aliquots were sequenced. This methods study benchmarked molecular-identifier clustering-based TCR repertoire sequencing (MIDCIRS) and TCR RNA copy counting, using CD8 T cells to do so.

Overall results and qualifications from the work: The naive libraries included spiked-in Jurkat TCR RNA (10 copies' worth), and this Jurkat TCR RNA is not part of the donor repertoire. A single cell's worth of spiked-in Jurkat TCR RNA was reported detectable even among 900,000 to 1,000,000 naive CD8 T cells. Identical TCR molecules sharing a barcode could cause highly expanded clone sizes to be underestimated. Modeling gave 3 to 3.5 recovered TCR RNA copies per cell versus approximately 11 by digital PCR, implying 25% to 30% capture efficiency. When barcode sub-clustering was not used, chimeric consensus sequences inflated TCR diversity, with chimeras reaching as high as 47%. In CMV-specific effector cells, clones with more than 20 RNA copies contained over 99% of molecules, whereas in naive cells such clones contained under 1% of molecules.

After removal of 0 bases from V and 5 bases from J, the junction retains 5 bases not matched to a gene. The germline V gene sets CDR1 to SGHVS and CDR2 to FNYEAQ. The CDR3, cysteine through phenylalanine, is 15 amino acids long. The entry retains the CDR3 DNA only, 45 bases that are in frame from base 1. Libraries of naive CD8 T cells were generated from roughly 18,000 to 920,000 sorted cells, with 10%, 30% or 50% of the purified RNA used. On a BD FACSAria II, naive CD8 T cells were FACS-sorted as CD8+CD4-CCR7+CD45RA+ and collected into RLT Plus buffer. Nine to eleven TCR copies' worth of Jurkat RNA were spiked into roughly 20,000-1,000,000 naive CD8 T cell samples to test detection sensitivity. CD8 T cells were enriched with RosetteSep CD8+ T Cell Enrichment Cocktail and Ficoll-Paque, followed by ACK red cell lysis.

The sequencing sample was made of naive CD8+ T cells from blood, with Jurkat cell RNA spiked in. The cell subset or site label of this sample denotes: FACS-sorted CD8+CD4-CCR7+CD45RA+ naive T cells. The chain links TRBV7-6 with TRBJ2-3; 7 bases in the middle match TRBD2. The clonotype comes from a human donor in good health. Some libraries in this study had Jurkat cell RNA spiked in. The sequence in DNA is TGTGCCAGCAGCTTAGCCCTTACTAGCGTAGATACGCAGTATTTT. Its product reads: CASSLALTSVDTQYF.